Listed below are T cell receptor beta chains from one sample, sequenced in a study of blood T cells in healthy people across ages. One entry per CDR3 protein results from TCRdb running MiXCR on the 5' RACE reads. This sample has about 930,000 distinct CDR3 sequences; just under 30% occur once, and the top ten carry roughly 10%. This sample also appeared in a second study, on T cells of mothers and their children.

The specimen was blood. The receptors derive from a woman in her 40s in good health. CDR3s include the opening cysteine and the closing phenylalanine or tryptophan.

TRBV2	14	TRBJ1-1	CASSYQGVNTEAFF
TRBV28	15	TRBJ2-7	CANSFRDRGLYEQYF
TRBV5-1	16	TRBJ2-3	CASSPWTGRWEDTQYF
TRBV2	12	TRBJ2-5	CASSGLRVGQYF
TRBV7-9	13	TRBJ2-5	CASNRDVQETQYF
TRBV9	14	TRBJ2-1	CAGSPSRGSGEQFF
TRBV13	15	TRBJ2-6	CASSYQPLGANVLTF
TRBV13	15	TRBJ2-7	CASSTRDRGQYEQYF
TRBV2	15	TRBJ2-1	CASSASGFSYNEQFF
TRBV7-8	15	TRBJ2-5	CASSFPRALGETQYF
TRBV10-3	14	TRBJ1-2	CAISDRGRTYGYTF
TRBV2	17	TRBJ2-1	CASRAHRKTGGLGEQFF
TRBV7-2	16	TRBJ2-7	CASSLGGGSTSYEQYF
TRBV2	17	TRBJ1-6	CASRSGTWGAGGSPLHF
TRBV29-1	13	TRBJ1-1	CSVPGTFMTEAFF
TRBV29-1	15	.	CSVEDYTDRRYEQYF
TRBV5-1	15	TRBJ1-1	CASSGTGQRNTEAFF